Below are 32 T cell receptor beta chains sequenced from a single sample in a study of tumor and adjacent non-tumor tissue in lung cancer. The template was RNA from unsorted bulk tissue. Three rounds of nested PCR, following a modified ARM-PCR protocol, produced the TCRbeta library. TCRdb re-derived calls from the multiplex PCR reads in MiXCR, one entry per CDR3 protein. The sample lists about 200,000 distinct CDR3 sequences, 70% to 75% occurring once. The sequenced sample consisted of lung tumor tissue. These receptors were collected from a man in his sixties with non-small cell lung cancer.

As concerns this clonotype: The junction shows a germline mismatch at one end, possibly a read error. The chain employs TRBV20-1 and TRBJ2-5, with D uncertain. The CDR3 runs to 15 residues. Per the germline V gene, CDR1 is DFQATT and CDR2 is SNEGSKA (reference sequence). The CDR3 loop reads CSAQVAGALQEAQYF. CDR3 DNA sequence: TGCAGTGCCCAAGTAGCCGGTGCTCTCCAAGAGGCCCAATACTTC.

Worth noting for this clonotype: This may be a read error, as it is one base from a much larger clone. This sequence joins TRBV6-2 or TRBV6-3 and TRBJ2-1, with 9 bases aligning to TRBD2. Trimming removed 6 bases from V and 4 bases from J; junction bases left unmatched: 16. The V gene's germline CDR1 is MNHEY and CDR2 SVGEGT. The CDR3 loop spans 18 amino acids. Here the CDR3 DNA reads TGTGCCAGCAGCCGCACCTCGACTAGCGGTTCTTTATACAATGAGCAGTTCTTC. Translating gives CASSRTSTSGSLYNEQFF.

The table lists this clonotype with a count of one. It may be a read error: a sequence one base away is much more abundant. The CDR3 spells CASTHPEGEGYF. The CDR3, as DNA: TGTGCCAGCACCCACCCAGAGGGAGAAGGGTACTTC. The V and J genes are TRBV6-2 or TRBV6-3 and TRBJ2-7; D possibly corresponds to TRBD2 (5 bases). The V and J ends lost 7 bases and 12 bases respectively, with 19 bases between them. The germline gives CDR1 MNHEY, CDR2 SVGEGT. The CDR3 consists of 12 residues.

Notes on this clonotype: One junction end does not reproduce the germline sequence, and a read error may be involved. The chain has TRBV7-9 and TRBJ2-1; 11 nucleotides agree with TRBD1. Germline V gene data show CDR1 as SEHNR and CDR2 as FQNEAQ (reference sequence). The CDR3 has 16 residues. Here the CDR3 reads CASSLLRDRGTDEQFF. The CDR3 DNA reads TGTGCCAGCAGCCTCCTCCGGGACAGGGGGACGGATGAACAGTTCTTC.

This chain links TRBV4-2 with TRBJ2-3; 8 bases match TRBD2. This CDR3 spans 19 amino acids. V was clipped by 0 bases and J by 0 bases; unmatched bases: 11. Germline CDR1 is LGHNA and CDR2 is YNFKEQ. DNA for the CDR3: TGTGCCAGCAGCCAAGAATGCGGGAGGCGGGAGTCGAGCACAGATACGCAGTATTTT. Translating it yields CASSQECGRRESSTDTQYF.

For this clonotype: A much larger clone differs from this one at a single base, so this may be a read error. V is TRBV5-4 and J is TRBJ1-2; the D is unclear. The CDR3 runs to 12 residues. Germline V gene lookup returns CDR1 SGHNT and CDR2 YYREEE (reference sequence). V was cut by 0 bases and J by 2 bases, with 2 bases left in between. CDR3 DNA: TGTGCCAGCAGCTTGGAGAACTATGGCTACACCTTC. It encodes CASSLENYGYTF.

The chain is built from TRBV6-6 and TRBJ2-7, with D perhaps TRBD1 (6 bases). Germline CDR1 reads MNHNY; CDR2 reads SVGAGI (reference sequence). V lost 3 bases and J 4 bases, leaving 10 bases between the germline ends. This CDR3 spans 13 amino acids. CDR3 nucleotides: TGTGCCAGCAGTTATGAGGGGGTGTACGAGCAGTACTTC. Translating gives CASSYEGVYEQYF.

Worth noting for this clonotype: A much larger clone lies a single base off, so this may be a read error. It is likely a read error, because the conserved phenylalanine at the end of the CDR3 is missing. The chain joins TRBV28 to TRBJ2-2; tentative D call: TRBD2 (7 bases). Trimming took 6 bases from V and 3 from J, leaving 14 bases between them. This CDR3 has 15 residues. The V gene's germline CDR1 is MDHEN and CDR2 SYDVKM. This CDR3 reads CASREGGSDTGELFL. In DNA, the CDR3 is TGTGCCAGCAGAGAGGGGGGGTCGGACACCGGGGAGCTGTTTCTT.

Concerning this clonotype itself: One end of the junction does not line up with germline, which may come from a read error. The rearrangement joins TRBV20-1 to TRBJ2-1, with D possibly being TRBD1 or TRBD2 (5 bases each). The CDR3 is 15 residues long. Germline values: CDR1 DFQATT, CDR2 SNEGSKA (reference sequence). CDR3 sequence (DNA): TGCAATGCTAGAGATGGGACGGAATTGCGCCGTGAGCAATTCTTC. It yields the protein CNARDGTELRREQFF.

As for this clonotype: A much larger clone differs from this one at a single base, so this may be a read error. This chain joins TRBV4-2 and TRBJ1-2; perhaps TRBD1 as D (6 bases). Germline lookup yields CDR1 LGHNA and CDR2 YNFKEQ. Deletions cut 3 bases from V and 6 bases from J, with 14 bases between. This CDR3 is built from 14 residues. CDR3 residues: CASSQETGGNGYTF. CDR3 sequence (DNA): TGTGCCAGCAGCCAGGAGACAGGAGGAAATGGCTACACCTTC.

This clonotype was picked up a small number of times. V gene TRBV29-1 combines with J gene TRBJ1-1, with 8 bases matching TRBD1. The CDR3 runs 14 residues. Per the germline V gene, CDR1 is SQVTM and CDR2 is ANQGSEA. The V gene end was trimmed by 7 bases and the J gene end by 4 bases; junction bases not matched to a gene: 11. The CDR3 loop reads CSGRQGKGSTEAFF. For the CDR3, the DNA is TGCAGCGGCCGACAGGGGAAGGGAAGCACTGAAGCTTTCTTT.

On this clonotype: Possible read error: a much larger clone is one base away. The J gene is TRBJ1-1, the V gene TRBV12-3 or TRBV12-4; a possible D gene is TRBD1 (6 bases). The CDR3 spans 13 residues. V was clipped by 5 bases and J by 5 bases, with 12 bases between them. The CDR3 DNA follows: TGTGCCAGCAGTATCAGGGGAAAGACTGAAGCTTTCTTT. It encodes CASSIRGKTEAFF.

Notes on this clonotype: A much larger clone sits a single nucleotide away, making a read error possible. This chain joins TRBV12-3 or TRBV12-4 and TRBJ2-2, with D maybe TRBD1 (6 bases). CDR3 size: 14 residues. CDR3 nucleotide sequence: TGTGCCAGCACTTTAAACAGGGAGACCGGGGAGCTGTTTTTT. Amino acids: CASTLNRETGELFF.

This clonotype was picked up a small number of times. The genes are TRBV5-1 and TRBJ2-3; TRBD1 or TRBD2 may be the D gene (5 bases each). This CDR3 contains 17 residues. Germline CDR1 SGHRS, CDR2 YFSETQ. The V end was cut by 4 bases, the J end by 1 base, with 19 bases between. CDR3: CASSQGRGVSGTDTQYF. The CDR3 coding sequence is TGCGCCAGCAGCCAAGGCCGAGGGGTTTCGGGCACAGATACGCAGTATTTT.

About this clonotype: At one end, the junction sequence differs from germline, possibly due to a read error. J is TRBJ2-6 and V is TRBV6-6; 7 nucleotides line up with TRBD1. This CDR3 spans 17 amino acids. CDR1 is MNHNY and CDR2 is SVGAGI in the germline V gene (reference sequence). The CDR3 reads CASSYDRVTAGADVLTF. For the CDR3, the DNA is TGTGCCAGCAGTTACGACAGGGTGACAGCTGGGGCCGACGTCCTGACTTTC.

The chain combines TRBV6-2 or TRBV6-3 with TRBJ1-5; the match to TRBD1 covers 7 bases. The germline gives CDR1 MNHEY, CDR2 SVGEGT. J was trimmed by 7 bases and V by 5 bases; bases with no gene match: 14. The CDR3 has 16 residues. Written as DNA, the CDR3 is TGTGCCAGCAGTCAAATCTTTGACAGGGCATCACAGCCCCAGCATTTT. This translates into CASSQIFDRASQPQHF.

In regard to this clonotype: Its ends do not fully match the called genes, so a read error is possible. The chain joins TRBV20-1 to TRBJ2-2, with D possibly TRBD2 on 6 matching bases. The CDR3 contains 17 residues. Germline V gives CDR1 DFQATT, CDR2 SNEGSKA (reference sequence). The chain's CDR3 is CSARDLSRRAGTGEVFF. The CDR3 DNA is TGCAGTGCTAGAGATCTTAGCAGGAGGGCCGGGACCGGGGAGGTGTTTTTT.

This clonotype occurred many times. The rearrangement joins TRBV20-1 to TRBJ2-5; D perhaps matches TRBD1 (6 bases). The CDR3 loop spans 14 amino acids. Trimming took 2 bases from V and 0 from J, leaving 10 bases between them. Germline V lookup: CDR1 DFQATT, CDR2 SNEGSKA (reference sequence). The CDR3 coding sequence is TGCAGTGCTAGAATAGACAGGCACCAAGAGACCCAGTACTTC. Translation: CSARIDRHQETQYF.

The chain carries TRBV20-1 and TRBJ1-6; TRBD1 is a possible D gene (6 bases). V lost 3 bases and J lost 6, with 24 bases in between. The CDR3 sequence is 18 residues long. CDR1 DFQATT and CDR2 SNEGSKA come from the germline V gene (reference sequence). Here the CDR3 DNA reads TGCAGTGCTAGGCCACAGGTTGGGACACCTAAAATTAATTCACCCCTCCACTTT. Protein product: CSARPQVGTPKINSPLHF.

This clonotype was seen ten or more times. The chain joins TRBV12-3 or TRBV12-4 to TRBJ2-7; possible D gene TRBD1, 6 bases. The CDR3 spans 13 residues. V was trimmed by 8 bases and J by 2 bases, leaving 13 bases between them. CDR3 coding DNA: TGTGCCAGCGGCCAGGACAGTGCCTACGAGCAGTACTTC. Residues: CASGQDSAYEQYF.

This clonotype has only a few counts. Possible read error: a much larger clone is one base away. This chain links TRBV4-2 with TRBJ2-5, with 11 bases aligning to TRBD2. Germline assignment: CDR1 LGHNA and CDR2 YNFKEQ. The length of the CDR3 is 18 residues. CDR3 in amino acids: CASGQVLAGGSYQETQYF. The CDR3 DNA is TGTGCCAGCGGCCAAGTTCTAGCGGGGGGATCGTACCAAGAGACCCAGTACTTC.

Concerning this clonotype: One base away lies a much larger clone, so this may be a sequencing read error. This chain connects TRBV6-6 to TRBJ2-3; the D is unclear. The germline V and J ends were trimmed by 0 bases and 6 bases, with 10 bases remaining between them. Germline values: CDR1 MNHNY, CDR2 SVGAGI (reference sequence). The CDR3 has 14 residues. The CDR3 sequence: CASSYSMVGDTQYF. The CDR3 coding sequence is TGTGCCAGCAGTTACTCCATGGTTGGGGATACGCAGTATTTT.

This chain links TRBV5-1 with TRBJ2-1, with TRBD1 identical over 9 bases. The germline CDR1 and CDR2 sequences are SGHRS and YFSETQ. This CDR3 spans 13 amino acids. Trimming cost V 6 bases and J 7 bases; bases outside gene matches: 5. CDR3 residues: CASIPGQGNEQFF. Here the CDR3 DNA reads TGCGCCAGCATACCAGGACAGGGGAATGAGCAGTTCTTC. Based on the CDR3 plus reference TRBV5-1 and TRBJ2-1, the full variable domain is KAGVTQTPRYLIKTRGQQVTLSCSPISGHRSVSWYQQTPGQGLQFLFEYFSETQRNKGNFPGRFSGRQFSNSRSEMNVSTLELGDSALYLCASIPGQGNEQFFGPGTRLTVL.

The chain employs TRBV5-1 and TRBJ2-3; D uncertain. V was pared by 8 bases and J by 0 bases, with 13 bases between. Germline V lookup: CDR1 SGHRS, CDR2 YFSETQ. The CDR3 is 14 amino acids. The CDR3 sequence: CASRWMSSTDTQYF. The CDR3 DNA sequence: TGCGCCAGTAGGTGGATGTCTAGCACAGATACGCAGTATTTT.

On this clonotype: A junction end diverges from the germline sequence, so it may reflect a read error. In DNA, the CDR3 is TGCGCCAGCAGCTTGAGCACAGGATCCACCGAGGAGCTGTTTTTT. Residues: CASSLSTGSTEELFF. The rearrangement links TRBV5-1 to TRBJ2-2; the D gene is possibly TRBD1 (5 bases). From germline, CDR1 is SGHRS and CDR2 YFSETQ. The length of the CDR3 is 15 residues.

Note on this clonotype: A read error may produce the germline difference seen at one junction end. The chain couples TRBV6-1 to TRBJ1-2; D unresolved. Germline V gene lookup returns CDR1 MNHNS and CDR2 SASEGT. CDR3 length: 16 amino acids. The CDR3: CASSGRVFKGRYGYTF. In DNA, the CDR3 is TGTGCCAGCAGTGGACGGGTTTTTAAAGGGCGCTATGGCTACACATTC.

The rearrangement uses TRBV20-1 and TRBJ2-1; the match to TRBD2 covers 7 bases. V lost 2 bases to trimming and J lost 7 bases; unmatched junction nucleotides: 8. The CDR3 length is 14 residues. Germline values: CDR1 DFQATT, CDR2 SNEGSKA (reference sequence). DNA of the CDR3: TGCAGTGCTAGACTAGCGGTGGGGCGGAATGAGCAGTTCTTC. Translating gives CSARLAVGRNEQFF.

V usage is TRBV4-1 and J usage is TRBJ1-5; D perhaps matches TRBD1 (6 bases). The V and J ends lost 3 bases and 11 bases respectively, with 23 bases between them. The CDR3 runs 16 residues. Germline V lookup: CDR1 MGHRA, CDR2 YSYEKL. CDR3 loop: CASSQSWGHLKQSQHF. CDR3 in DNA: TGCGCCAGCAGCCAGTCGTGGGGGCATTTAAAACAGTCCCAGCATTTT.

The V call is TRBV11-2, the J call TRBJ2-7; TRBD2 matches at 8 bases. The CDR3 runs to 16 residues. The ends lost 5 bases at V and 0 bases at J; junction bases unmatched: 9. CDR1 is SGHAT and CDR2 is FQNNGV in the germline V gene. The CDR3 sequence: CASSPGQAGDSYEQYF. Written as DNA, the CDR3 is TGTGCCAGCAGCCCTGGGCAAGCGGGAGACTCCTACGAGCAGTACTTC.

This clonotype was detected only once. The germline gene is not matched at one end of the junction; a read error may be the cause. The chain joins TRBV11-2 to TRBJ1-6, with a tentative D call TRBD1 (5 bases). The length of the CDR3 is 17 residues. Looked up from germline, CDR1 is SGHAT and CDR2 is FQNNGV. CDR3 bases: TGTGCCCGCAGCTTATACCCCACGGACACGTTTAAGCCACCCCTCCACTTT. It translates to CARSLYPTDTFKPPLHF. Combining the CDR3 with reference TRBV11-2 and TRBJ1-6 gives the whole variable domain EAGVAQSPRYKIIEKRQSVAFWCNPISGHATLYWYQQILGQGPKLLIQFQNNGVVDDSQLPKDRFSAERLKGVDSTLKIQPAKLEDSAVYLCARSLYPTDTFKPPLHFGNGTRLTVT.

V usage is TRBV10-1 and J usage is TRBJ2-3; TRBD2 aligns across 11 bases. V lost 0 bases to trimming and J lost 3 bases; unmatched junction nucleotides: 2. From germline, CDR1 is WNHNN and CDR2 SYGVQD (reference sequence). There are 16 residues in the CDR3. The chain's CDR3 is CASSESLAGGTDTQYF. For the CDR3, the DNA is TGCGCCAGCAGTGAGTCCCTAGCGGGGGGAACAGATACGCAGTATTTT.

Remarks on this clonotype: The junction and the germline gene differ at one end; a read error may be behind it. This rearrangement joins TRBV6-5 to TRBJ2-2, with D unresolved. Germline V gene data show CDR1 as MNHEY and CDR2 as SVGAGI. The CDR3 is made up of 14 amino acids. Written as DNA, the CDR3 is TGTACCAGCAGTTACTTACCAACGGCCGAGGAGCTGTTTTTT. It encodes CTSSYLPTAEELFF.